The TCR beta chain under discussion was sequenced for a study of shared clonotypes between healthy human individuals. Nashville, Tennessee was home to all donors, who were Caucasian adults. Using immunoSEQ multiplex PCR, the repertoire was profiled, and TCRdb retains in-frame clones only, with some absent. This table holds around 2.1 million clones, roughly 95% found once. From germline, CDR1 is SGHTA and CDR2 FQGNSA. V was trimmed by 3 bases and J by 1 base, leaving 3 bases between them. The CDR3 is 13 amino acids. With regard to this clone: The target antigen is unknown.

General study points: Generally, naive subsets came out with larger estimated richness than memory subsets.

Source material: naive CD4+ T cells sorted from blood. Subset indicated: CD45RA+ positively selected. The source of this sequence is a man aged 18 to 35 in good health. V gene TRBV7-2 combines with J gene TRBJ2-2; D is undetermined. CDR3 coding DNA: TGTGCCAGCAGCTTTTTGAACACCGGGGAGCTGTTTTTT. Encoded protein: CASSFLNTGELFF.